This T cell receptor (beta chain) was sequenced in a study of glioma-infiltrating T cells after dendritic cell vaccination (dated by TCRdb to the mid-2010s). General notes on the study: The cohort included around 15 glioblastoma patients drawn from Phase I and II dendritic cell vaccination trials, of whom 9 were newly diagnosed and 6 had recurrent disease. Patients received three intradermal dendritic cell vaccine injections at biweekly intervals in the arm below the axilla. Survival after dendritic cell vaccination was correlated with TCR sequencing metrics such as TIL content and the overlap between tumor and blood repertoires. Autologous tumor lysate-pulsed dendritic cell vaccination was administered to the patients between the early 2000s and the early 2010s. To make the vaccine, monocyte-derived dendritic cells were cultured for 7 to 8 days with IL-4 and GM-CSF and then pulsed overnight with autologous tumor lysate. Tumor-infiltrating lymphocyte content was quantified and tumor and blood repertoires were compared in dendritic cell-vaccinated glioblastoma patients by deep sequencing of TCR beta CDR3 regions. Summary of the overall study and its limitations: Higher estimated pretreatment TIL content predicted longer time to progression and overall survival after dendritic cell vaccination. No direct relationship between TCR clonality and survival was found, suggesting a diverse polyclonal response may matter. The cohort was small and heterogeneous, few patients had complete blood and tumor sets, and even fewer had initial-recurrent tumor pairs. The three-group TCR overlap response model was described as speculative and requiring prospective validation.

Using the immunoSEQ assay, TCRB CDR3 regions were amplified from approximately 2 micrograms of genomic DNA, or from all available DNA when less than that was on hand. The multiplex PCR relied on 60 forward primers for TCR V beta segments and 13 reverse primers for J beta segments. To estimate reads per starting template, synthetic control templates were spiked into each sample at limiting dilution. The Illumina HiSeq System generated sequencing reads of 87 bp. In the source study's methods: To remove PCR and sequencing errors, closely related sequences were merged with a nearest neighbor algorithm. TCR overlap was measured as the percentage of unique tumor TCR beta sequences also present in the same patient's peripheral blood. The table comes from immuneACCESS by way of TCRdb, which keeps in-frame sequences with V and J called. Part of the clones is missing from these tables; in studies checked, under half for an unresolved V gene and the rest for unknown reasons. That table furnishes V, J and clone size, whereas the DNA furnished D and trimming. For this sample there are just over 95,000 clones; approximately 80% appear just once. The ten largest clones take up less than 7% of the sample.

Regarding this clone: Its antigen is unknown. There are no base qualities to consult, and no much larger clone falls within one base.

Patients were selected for having adequate residual fresh-frozen tumor tissue and more than two years of available survival data. An isocitrate dehydrogenase mutation was not carried by any of the glioblastoma patients, although molecular status was otherwise variable. PBMC were collected before vaccination, two weeks after the third vaccination, and at tumor progression if progression occurred. The Qiagen DNeasy Blood extraction Kit was used for extraction of genomic DNA. This receptor was taken from a human donor with glioblastoma. Sample: blood, taken before dendritic cell vaccination.

The DNA is TGTGCCAGCAGTGCTTCCGGGACTAGCGGAGCTGATACGCAGTATTTT. This yields the protein CASSASGTSGADTQYF. This sequence uses TRBV6-1 and TRBJ2-3; 11 bases in between match TRBD2. The CDR3, cysteine through phenylalanine, is 16 amino acids long. Only the CDR3 DNA is retained, 48 bases long and in frame from the first base. Compared with germline, V lacks 4 bases and J lacks 6 bases; bases without a gene match: 9. CDR1 MNHNS and CDR2 SASEGT are derived from the germline V gene.